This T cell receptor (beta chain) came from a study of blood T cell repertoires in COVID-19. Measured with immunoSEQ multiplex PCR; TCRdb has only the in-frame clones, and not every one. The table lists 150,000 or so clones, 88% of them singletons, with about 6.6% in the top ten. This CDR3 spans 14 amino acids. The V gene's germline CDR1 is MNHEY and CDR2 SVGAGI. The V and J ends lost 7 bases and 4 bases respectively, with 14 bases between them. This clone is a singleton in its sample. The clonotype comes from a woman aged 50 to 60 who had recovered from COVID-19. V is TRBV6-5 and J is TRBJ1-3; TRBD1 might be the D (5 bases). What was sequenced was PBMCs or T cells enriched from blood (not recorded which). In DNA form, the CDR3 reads TGTGCCAGCACCCTTGGAAGGGGAGGAAACACCATATATTTT. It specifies CASTLGRGGNTIYF.